This TCR beta chain comes out of a study of Graves' ophthalmopathy and Graves' hyperthyroidism (dated by TCRdb to the late 2010s). Context from the whole study: Peripheral blood was collected at initial diagnosis, before any treatment. Following sampling, methimazole starting at 30 mg daily was administered to hyperthyroidism patients, and high-dose intravenous methylprednisolone was administered to ophthalmopathy patients. TCR beta repertoire signatures were used to distinguish Graves' ophthalmopathy from Graves' hyperthyroidism and to predict progression to ophthalmopathy. To explore V-J signatures distinguishing ophthalmopathy from hyperthyroidism, a discovery set of roughly 98 patients (fewer than 45 ophthalmopathy, 57 stable hyperthyroidism) was enrolled. In roughly six hyperthyroidism patients, the T-cell repertoires found in thyroid tissue were compared with those found in blood. In total, 120 to 150 blood samples were TCR-sequenced: fewer than 50 ophthalmopathy, some 75 hyperthyroidism and around 17 hyperthyroidism-to-ophthalmopathy patients. For independent validation, a separate cohort was made up of 18 hyperthyroidism patients plus 17 patients who later progressed from hyperthyroidism to ophthalmopathy. Beyond this particular receptor, the publication reports: Most expanded thyroid clonotypes with a frequency above 0.001 also appeared in blood, which suggests that blood repertoires may reflect the immune response in the thyroid. No statistical method was used to predetermine the sample size, and group allocation was not hidden from the investigators. In cross-validation, the 13-signature model distinguished ophthalmopathy from stable hyperthyroidism with around 86% sensitivity and about 81% specificity, while in the test set the corresponding values were 80% and 75%. In validation, the model predicted ophthalmopathy progression with 55% to 71% sensitivity and less than 80% specificity; 12 predicted patients were CT-confirmed with GO in a median of 6.5 months.

Looking up the germline V gene (reference sequence) yields CDR1 LNHDA and CDR2 SQIVND. The CDR3 has 17 amino acids, counting the end cysteine and phenylalanine. Of all the DNA, just the CDR3 is kept, 51 bases in frame from base 1. Clipping removes 3 bases from V and 1 base from J, with 11 as the unmatched junction base count. Ophthalmopathy patients were characterized by moderately to severely active disease, a Clinical Activity Score of at least 3, a NOSPECS grade of at least 4, and a disease duration under 3 months. Patients with other autoimmune diseases, uncontrolled infections, pregnancy or lactation were excluded from the study. Diagnosis was based on clinical symptoms, serum thyroxine, TRAb, thyroid ultrasound and orbital computed tomography. Ficoll-Paque density gradient centrifugation was used to isolate PBMCs from about 9 ml of fresh peripheral blood. Total RNA was extracted using Trizol reagent, and RNA quality was checked on an Agilent 2100 Bioanalyzer.

This clonotype has a count of ten or more. The clone's antigen remains unknown. No clone much larger than this one lies a single base away; base qualities are absent. For repertoire sequencing, TCR beta CDR3 regions were amplified from RNA transcripts. HTBI primers and the Qiagen OneStep RT-PCR kit were used in a first-round RT-PCR, which was followed by a second-round multiplex PCR, size selection and purification. The libraries underwent paired-end sequencing with 100 bp reads on an Illumina HiSeq2000. For the original study's pipeline: Reads were processed with SOAPnuke, discarding reads with adapters, uncalled bases, mean Phred below 15, or no exact constant-primer or identifier match. High-quality paired reads were merged with COPE v1.2.5. Clonotypes were defined as unique nucleotide sequences and were aligned to IMGT TRB V, D and J references using MiTCR v1.1. Analysis was restricted to V-J combinations with a frequency above 0.0001, which covered roughly 99% of repertoires. For each V-J combination, a TCR clonal expansion and chaos score was defined as F50 clonal expansion divided by the chaos observed in the TCRdist matrix. Welch's t-statistics and random forest were used to reduce the features to 10 to 15 V-J combinations, which were then used as input to a naive Bayes classifier. The similarity between thyroid and blood repertoires was quantified using the Morisita-Horn index. Through fastp at Q25 and MiXCR, TCRdb rebuilt clones from the public reads, retaining in-frame beta chains. CDR3 protein duplicates are merged, each entry listing the most common genes and DNA. The V and J calls and clone size come from TCRdb's table, not from the authors' own analysis. This sample gives around 340,000 distinct CDR3 sequences in total; 15% to 20% of them show up just once. The leading ten clones occupy roughly an eighth of the sample.

Sequenced: peripheral blood. Recombination joined TRBV19 with TRBJ1-1, with TRBD1 matching 7 junction bases. The source is an adult man with Graves' ophthalmopathy. This receptor carries the CDR3 CASSIRGTVWGNTEAFF. DNA sequence: TGTGCCAGTAGTATTCGGGGGACAGTTTGGGGGAACACTGAAGCTTTCTTT.